What follows describes a single T cell receptor beta chain. Antigen: not known. Germline V lookup: CDR1 MGHRA, CDR2 YSYEKL. This CDR3 is built from 16 residues. V lost 1 base, J lost 8 bases, and 6 bases stayed unmatched. The data originate from a study of regulatory T cells in long-lasting Graves disease. Notes on the study in general: When disease was persistent, TRBV28, TRBJ1-2 and TRBJ2-5 were the favored segments. Analysis covered peripheral blood alone, not thyroid tissue.

Documented time point: newly diagnosed GD, antithyroid drugs for less than 3 months. PBMC-derived RNA was used for the TCR library. In building TCR beta libraries, iRepertoire HTBI primers were used together with Arm-PCR of CDR3 regions. TCRdb re-derived calls from the multiplex PCR reads in MiXCR, one entry per CDR3 protein. The table shows fewer than 650,000 distinct CDR3 sequences, with around 15% occurring only once. The data also belong to a second study, concerning T cells in Graves' hyperthyroidism and ophthalmopathy. That source notes: Stable hyperthyroidism and ophthalmopathy were separated using 13 V-J signatures.

This clonotype was obtained from a young man with Graves disease. The chain is built from TRBV4-1 and TRBJ1-6; the match to TRBD1 covers 9 bases. This sample comprised peripheral blood mononuclear cells (PBMCs), obtained at new diagnosis, from a patient treated with antithyroid drugs. This CDR3 reads CASSQVGGQGDSPLHF. The CDR3 bases are TGCGCCAGCAGCCAAGTGGGGGGACAGGGAGATTCACCCCTCCACTTT.